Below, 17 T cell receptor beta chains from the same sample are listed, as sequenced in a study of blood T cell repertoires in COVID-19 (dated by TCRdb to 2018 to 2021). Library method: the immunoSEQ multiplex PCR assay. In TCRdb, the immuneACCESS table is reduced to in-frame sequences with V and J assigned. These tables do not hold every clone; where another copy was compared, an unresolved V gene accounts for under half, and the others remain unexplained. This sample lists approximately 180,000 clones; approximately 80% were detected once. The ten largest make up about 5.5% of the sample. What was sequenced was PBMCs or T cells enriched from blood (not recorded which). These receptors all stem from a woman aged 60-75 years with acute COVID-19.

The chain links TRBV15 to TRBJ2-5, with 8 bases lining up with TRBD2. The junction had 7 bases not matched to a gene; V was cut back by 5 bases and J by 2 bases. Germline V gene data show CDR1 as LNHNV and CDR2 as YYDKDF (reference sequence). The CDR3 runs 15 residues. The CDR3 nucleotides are TGTGCCACCAGCTCCCGGACTAGCTGGCAAGAGACCCAGTACTTC. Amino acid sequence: CATSSRTSWQETQYF.

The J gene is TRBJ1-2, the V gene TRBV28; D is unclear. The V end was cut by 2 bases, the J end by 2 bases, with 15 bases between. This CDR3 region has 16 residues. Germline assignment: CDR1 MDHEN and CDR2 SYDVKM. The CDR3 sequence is CASSLSGQVANYGYTF. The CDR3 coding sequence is TGTGCCAGCAGTTTAAGTGGCCAGGTGGCGAACTATGGCTACACCTTC.

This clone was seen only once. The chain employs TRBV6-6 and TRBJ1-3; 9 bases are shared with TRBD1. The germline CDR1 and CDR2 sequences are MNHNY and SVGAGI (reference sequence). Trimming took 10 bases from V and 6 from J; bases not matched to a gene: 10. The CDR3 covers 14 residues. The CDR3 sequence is CATTKGQGVNTIYF. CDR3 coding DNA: TGTGCCACCACGAAGGGACAGGGTGTAAACACCATATATTTT.

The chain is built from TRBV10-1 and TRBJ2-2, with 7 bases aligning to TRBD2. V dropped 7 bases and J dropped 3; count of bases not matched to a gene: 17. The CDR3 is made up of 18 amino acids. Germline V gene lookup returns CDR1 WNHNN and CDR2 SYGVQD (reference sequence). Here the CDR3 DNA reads TGCGCCAGCAAGCTGGGGGTGGTATGCGGGAGCCACACCGGGGAGCTGTTTTTT. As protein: CASKLGVVCGSHTGELFF.

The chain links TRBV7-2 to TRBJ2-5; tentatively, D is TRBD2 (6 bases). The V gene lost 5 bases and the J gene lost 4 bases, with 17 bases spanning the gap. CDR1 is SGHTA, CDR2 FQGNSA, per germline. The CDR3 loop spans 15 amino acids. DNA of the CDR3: TGTGCCAGCAGCCGGCCGGGAGCCGCCCTAGAGACCCAGTACTTC. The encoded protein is CASSRPGAALETQYF.

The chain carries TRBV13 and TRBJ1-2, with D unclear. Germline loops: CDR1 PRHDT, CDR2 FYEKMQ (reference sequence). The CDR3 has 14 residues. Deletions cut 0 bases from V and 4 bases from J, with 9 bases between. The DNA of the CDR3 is TGTGCCAGCAGCTTAGGCCGGGGTACCTATGGCTACACCTTC. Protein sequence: CASSLGRGTYGYTF.

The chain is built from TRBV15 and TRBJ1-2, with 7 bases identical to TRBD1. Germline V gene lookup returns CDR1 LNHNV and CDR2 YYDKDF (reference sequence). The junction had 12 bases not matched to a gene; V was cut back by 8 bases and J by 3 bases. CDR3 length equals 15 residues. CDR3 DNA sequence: TGTGCCACCTCCAGAGAAAGAACAGGGGACTATGGCTACACCTTC. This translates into CATSRERTGDYGYTF.

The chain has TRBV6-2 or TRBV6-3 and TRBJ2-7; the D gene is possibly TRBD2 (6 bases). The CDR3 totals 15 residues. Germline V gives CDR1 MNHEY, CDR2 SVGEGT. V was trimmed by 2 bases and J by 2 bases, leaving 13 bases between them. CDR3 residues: CASSYHRGGTYEQYV. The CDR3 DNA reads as TGTGCCAGCAGTTACCACCGAGGAGGGACCTACGAGCAGTACGTC.

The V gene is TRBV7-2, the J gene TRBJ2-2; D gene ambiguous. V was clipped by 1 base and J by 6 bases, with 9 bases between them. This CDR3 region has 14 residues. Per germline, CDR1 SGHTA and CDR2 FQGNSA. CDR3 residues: CASSLGILAGELFF. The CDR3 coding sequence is TGTGCCAGCAGCTTAGGAATACTCGCCGGGGAGCTGTTTTTT.

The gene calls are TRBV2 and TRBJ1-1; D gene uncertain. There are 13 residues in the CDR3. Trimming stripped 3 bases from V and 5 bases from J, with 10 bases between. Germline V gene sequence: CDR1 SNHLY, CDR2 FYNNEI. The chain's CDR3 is CASSDNAETEAFF. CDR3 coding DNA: TGTGCCAGCAGTGATAACGCGGAGACTGAAGCTTTCTTT.

The CDR3 reads CASSIQGRAKYEQYV. Here the CDR3 DNA reads TGTGCCAGCAGTATACAGGGAAGGGCGAAATACGAGCAGTACGTC. V usage is TRBV6-2 or TRBV6-3 and J usage is TRBJ2-7; tentative D call: TRBD1 (6 bases). In germline, CDR1 is MNHEY, CDR2 SVGEGT. Trimming took off 5 bases at V and 4 bases at J, with 18 bases between the two ends. This CDR3 spans 15 amino acids.

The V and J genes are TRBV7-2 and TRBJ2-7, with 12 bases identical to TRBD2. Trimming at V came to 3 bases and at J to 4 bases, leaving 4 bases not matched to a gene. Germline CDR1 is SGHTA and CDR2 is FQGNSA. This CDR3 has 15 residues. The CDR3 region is CASSLSSGGGYEQYV. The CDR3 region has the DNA TGTGCCAGCAGCTTGTCTAGCGGGGGGGGTTACGAGCAGTACGTC.

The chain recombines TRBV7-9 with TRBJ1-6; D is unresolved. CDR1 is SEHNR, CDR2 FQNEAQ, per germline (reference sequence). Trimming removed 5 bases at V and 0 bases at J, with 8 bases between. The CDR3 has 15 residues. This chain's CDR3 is CASSPGSSYNSPLHF. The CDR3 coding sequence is TGTGCCAGCAGCCCTGGGAGCTCCTATAATTCACCCCTCCACTTT.

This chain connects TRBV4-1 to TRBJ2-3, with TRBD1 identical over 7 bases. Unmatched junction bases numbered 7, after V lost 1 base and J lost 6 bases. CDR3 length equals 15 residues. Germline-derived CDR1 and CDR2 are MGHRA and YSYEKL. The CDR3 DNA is TGCGCCAGCAGCCAAGTTACAGGGGATAGGGATACGCAGTATTTT. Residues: CASSQVTGDRDTQYF.

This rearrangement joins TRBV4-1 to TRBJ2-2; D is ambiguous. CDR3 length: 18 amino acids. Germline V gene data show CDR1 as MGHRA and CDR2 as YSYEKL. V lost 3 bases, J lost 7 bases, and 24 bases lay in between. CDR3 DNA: TGCGCCAGCAGCCACCTTACCGCGACTTCTCCCACCGTCGGGGAGCTGTTTTTT. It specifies CASSHLTATSPTVGELFF.

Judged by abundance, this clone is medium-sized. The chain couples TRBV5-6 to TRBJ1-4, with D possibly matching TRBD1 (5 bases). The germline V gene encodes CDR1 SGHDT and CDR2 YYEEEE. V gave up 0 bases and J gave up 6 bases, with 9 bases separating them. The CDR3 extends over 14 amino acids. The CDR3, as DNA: TGTGCCAGCAGCTTGGCCAGGGTCGATGAAAAACTGTTTTTT. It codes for CASSLARVDEKLFF. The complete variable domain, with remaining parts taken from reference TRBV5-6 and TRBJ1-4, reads DAGVTQSPTHLIKTRGQQVTLRCSPKSGHDTVSWYQQALGQGPQFIFQYYEEEERQRGNFPDRFSGHQFPNYSSELNVNALLLGDSALYLCASSLARVDEKLFFGSGTQLSVL.

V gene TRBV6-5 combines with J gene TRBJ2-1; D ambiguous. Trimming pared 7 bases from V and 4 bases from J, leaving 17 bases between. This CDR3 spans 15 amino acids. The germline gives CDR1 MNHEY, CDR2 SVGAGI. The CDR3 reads CASTAAIGVYNEQFF. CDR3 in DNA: TGTGCCAGCACGGCGGCCATAGGAGTATACAATGAGCAGTTCTTC.